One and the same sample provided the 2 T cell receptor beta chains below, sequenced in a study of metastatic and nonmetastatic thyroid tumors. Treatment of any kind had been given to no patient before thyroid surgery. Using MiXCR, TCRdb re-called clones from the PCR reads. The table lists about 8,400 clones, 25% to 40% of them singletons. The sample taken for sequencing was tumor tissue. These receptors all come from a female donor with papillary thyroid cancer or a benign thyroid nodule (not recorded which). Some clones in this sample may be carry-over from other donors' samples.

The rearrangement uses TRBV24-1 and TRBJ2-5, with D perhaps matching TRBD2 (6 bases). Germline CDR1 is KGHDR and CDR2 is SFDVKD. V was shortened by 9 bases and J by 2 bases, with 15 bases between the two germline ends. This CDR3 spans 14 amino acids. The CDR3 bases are TGTGCCACCGCCGGCCGGGAGCCGCAAGAGACCCAGTACTTC. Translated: CATAGREPQETQYF.

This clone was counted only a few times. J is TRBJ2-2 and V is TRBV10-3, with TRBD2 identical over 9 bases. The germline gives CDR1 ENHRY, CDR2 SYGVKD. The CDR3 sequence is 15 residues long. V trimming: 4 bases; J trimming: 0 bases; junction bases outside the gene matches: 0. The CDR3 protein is CAISGTSANTGELFF. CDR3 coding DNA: TGTGCCATCAGTGGGACTAGCGCGAACACCGGGGAGCTGTTTTTT.